Following are 25 T cell receptor beta chains from one sample sequenced in a study of post-analysis software for immune sequencing data. General study findings and limits: Roughly five TRBV segments were more frequent in patients than controls; TRBV5-6, TRBV5-1 and TRBV20-1 belonged to this group.

Their antigen targets remain unknown. TCR beta libraries were prepared from cDNA with unique molecular identifiers. TCRdb processed the PCR reads anew with MiXCR; each CDR3 protein has one entry. The table records under 900,000 distinct CDR3 sequences, roughly 50% of them present only once. The sample was blood. The receptors were sampled from a girl between 10 and 17 years old with multiple sclerosis.

The gene calls are TRBV12-3 or TRBV12-4 and TRBJ2-6; 10 nucleotides align to TRBD1. The CDR3 sequence is 18 residues long. With 5 bases clipped from V and 0 bases from J, the junction kept 7 bases outside the gene matches. CDR3 nucleotide sequence: TGTGCCAGCAGTCCGCCGACAGGGGGCATCTCTGGGGCCAACGTCCTGACTTTC. Translation gives CASSPPTGGISGANVLTF.

Written as DNA, the CDR3 is TGCAGTGCGCCCCAAACGGGACTAGCGGAGCGCGGAGGTCAAGAGACCCAGTACTTC. Protein sequence: CSAPQTGLAERGGQETQYF. V usage is TRBV20-1 and J usage is TRBJ2-5; 11 nucleotides match TRBD2. Germline V gene data show CDR1 as DFQATT and CDR2 as SNEGSKA (reference sequence). This CDR3 is built from 19 residues. The ends lost 6 bases at V and 2 bases at J; junction bases unmatched: 20.

In this sample, this clonotype turned up a few times. The CDR3 here is CSVVLRDRYYEQYF. CDR3 nucleotide sequence: TGCAGCGTTGTTCTCCGGGACAGGTACTACGAGCAGTACTTC. The rearrangement joins TRBV29-1 to TRBJ2-7; TRBD1 aligns across 8 bases. This CDR3 spans 14 amino acids. Germline CDR1 is SQVTM and CDR2 is ANQGSEA. The J segment lost 3 bases and the V segment lost 4 bases, leaving 8 bases of the junction unmatched.

The genes are TRBV20-1 and TRBJ2-1; 8 bases fit TRBD1. Per the germline V gene, CDR1 is DFQATT and CDR2 is SNEGSKA (reference sequence). CDR3 length: 14 amino acids. V shed 4 bases and J 8 bases; nucleotides not matched to a gene: 10. The DNA for the CDR3 is TGCAGTGCTATCCGGACAGGGCGGCTCGATGAGCAGTTCTTC. Protein sequence: CSAIRTGRLDEQFF.

V is TRBV15 and J is TRBJ2-1, with 11 bases fitting TRBD2. This CDR3 region has 16 residues. Trimming at V came to 5 bases and at J to 5 bases, leaving 8 bases not matched to a gene. The germline V gene encodes CDR1 LNHNV and CDR2 YYDKDF (reference sequence). The CDR3 DNA follows: TGTGCCACCAGCGAAATACGACTAGCGGGAAACAATGAGCAGTTCTTC. Amino acid sequence: CATSEIRLAGNNEQFF.

The rearrangement links TRBV7-2 to TRBJ2-1; TRBD1 matches at 7 bases. This CDR3 is 18 amino acids long. Germline CDR1 reads SGHTA; CDR2 reads FQGNSA. Trimming at V came to 5 bases and at J to 4 bases, leaving 17 bases not matched to a gene. CDR3: CASSPPGWDSGPYNEQFF. The CDR3 DNA follows: TGTGCCAGCAGCCCGCCCGGGTGGGACAGCGGCCCGTACAATGAGCAGTTCTTC.

This clonotype has only a few counts. This chain joins TRBV6-5 and TRBJ1-1, with D maybe TRBD1 (5 bases). The V end lost 3 bases, the J end lost 2 bases, and 13 bases lay between the germline ends. Germline V gene sequence: CDR1 MNHEY, CDR2 SVGAGI. The CDR3 is 15 residues long. CDR3 region: CASSYYRGSNTEAFF. CDR3 sequence (DNA): TGTGCCAGCAGTTATTACCGGGGCTCAAACACTGAAGCTTTCTTT.

This clonotype was counted between two and nine times. The J gene is TRBJ1-2, the V gene TRBV12-3 or TRBV12-4, with D tentatively TRBD1 (6 bases). There are 14 residues in the CDR3. V was trimmed by 6 bases and J by 2 bases, leaving 13 bases between them. CDR3 nucleotides: TGTGCCAGCAGCCCGGACAGTGTGAACTATGGCTACACCTTC. Protein product: CASSPDSVNYGYTF.

This clonotype occurred a few times. The germline gene is not matched at one end of the junction; a read error may be the cause. The chain couples TRBV2 to TRBJ1-1; TRBD1 might be the D (6 bases). The germline gives CDR1 SNHLY, CDR2 FYNNEI. The CDR3 length is 14 residues. CDR3 sequence (DNA): TGTGCCAGCAGCGAAGGGGGGCTGAACACTGAAGCTTTCTTT. It is translated as CASSEGGLNTEAFF. The entire variable domain, with the rest obtained from reference TRBV2 and TRBJ1-1, is as follows: EPEVTQTPSHQVTQMGQEVILRCVPISNHLYFYWYRQILGQKVEFLVSFYNNEISEKSEIFDDQFSVERPDGSNFTLKIRSTKLEDSAMYFCASSEGGLNTEAFFGQGTRLTVV.

This sequence joins TRBV10-3 and TRBJ1-1; no definite D call. Germline CDR1 and CDR2: ENHRY and SYGVKD. The CDR3 spans 14 residues. The V gene lost 2 bases and the J gene lost 3 bases, with 10 bases spanning the gap. In DNA, the CDR3 is TGTGCCATCAGTGAGATGGGCAGAGACACTGAAGCTTTCTTT. The encoded protein is CAISEMGRDTEAFF.

V gene TRBV7-2 combines with J gene TRBJ1-2; weak D call: TRBD1 (6 bases). Germline V gene data show CDR1 as SGHTA and CDR2 as FQGNSA. CDR3 length: 19 amino acids. The V gene lost 5 bases and the J gene lost 0 bases, with 25 bases spanning the gap. CDR3 nucleotide sequence: TGTGCCAGCAGCCATCCCCAGACAGGAAACTCACCTACTAACTATGGCTACACCTTC. Protein: CASSHPQTGNSPTNYGYTF.

This chain joins TRBV7-8 and TRBJ2-7; D perhaps matches TRBD2 (5 bases). V was pared by 3 bases and J by 0 bases, with 12 bases between. Germline CDR1 is SGHVS and CDR2 is FQNEAQ. The CDR3 totals 15 residues. The CDR3 coding sequence is TGTGCCAGCAGCTTTGGGAGCCTTAGCTCCTACGAGCAGTACTTC. Its translation is CASSFGSLSSYEQYF.

This clonotype has just a few counts. The CDR3 is CASSPPRYRESFGQYF. The CDR3 DNA sequence: TGTGCCAGCAGCCCCCCGCGTTATCGGGAGAGTTTCGGGCAGTACTTC. The chain links TRBV28 to TRBJ2-7; D perhaps matches TRBD2 (6 bases). With 6 bases removed from V and 9 bases from J, the gap between germline ends came to 27 bases. The CDR3 covers 16 residues. Per the germline V gene, CDR1 is MDHEN and CDR2 is SYDVKM.

This chain joins TRBV10-3 and TRBJ2-3; D may match TRBD1 or TRBD2 (6 bases each). The CDR3 consists of 15 residues. Germline CDR1 ENHRY, CDR2 SYGVKD. The germline V and J ends were trimmed by 0 bases and 4 bases, with 11 bases remaining between them. The CDR3 sequence is CAISESRGESDTQYF. DNA of the CDR3: TGTGCCATCAGTGAGTCGAGGGGGGAATCAGATACGCAGTATTTT.

The V call is TRBV7-8, the J call TRBJ2-5, with TRBD1 matching over 7 bases. Germline V gives CDR1 SGHVS, CDR2 FQNEAQ. There are 15 residues in the CDR3. Losses at the gene ends were 3 bases for V and 11 bases for J; bases not matched to a gene: 15. The DNA of the CDR3 is TGTGCCAGCAGCTTTACAGGGGAAAGGGGCAATGAGCAGTACTTC. The encoded protein is CASSFTGERGNEQYF.

V usage is TRBV28 and J usage is TRBJ2-4, with 12 positions matching TRBD2. Germline CDR1 and CDR2: MDHEN and SYDVKM. This CDR3 is built from 15 residues. The V and J ends lost 3 bases and 8 bases, in that order; junction bases with no gene match: 5. The CDR3 bases are TGTGCCAGCAGTTTTCGACTAGCGGGGGCGGACATTCAGTACTTC. Translation gives CASSFRLAGADIQYF.

J is TRBJ1-5 and V is TRBV20-1; D may be TRBD1 (6 bases). Germline CDR1 reads DFQATT; CDR2 reads SNEGSKA (reference sequence). The CDR3 extends over 14 amino acids. The V and J ends lost 3 bases and 5 bases respectively, with 14 bases between them. In DNA, the CDR3 is TGCAGTGCTAGGCGCCAGGGGATTGATCAGCCCCAGCATTTT. Translating it yields CSARRQGIDQPQHF.

The gene calls are TRBV6-6 and TRBJ1-2, with D possibly matching TRBD1 (5 bases). Trimming removed 4 bases from V and 2 bases from J, with 11 bases in between. This CDR3 has 14 amino acids. Germline values: CDR1 MNHNY, CDR2 SVGAGI (reference sequence). The CDR3 here is CASSSGLWNYGYTF. CDR3 coding DNA: TGTGCCAGCAGTTCGGGACTCTGGAACTATGGCTACACCTTC.

This clonotype came up a few times. V is TRBV25-1 and J is TRBJ1-2; tentatively, D is TRBD1 (5 bases). CDR3 length equals 14 residues. V was shortened by 4 bases and J by 3 bases, with 12 bases between the two germline ends. Germline V gives CDR1 MGHDK, CDR2 SYGVNS. The CDR3 sequence: CASSGGTDYYGYTF. CDR3 coding DNA: TGTGCCAGCAGTGGCGGGACGGATTACTATGGCTACACCTTC.

This clonotype was seen more than once but under ten times. V usage is TRBV25-1 and J usage is TRBJ2-4; 9 bases line up with TRBD1. CDR1 is MGHDK, CDR2 SYGVNS, per germline. J lost 0 bases, V lost 4 bases, and 4 bases had no gene match. This CDR3 is 16 amino acids long. In DNA form, the CDR3 reads TGTGCCAGCAGTGCTGGACAGGGGCTAGCCAAAAACATTCAGTACTTC. It specifies CASSAGQGLAKNIQYF.

This clonotype was seen once. The chain carries TRBV29-1 and TRBJ2-1; 7 bases match TRBD1. This CDR3 contains 13 residues. V shed 7 bases and J 7 bases; nucleotides not matched to a gene: 10. The germline gives CDR1 SQVTM, CDR2 ANQGSEA. The CDR3 protein is CSAPGQLGNEQFF. For the CDR3, the DNA is TGCAGCGCTCCGGGACAGTTGGGGAATGAGCAGTTCTTC.

A few counts support this clonotype. The rearrangement joins TRBV28 to TRBJ2-3; no clear D gene. The CDR3 covers 19 residues. With 10 bases removed from V and 0 bases from J, the gap between germline ends came to 29 bases. Germline CDR1 is MDHEN and CDR2 is SYDVKM. CDR3 region: CANPHGYHREWPSTDTQYF. CDR3 in DNA: TGTGCCAACCCGCACGGATACCATCGCGAATGGCCTAGCACAGATACGCAGTATTTT.

The chain links TRBV4-1 to TRBJ1-5; tentatively, D is TRBD1 (6 bases). Trimming pared 4 bases from V and 4 bases from J, leaving 17 bases between. There are 16 residues in the CDR3. From germline, CDR1 is MGHRA and CDR2 YSYEKL. In DNA, the CDR3 is TGCGCCAGCAGCCCGCCTGGGGAGGGGGATAATCAGCCCCAGCATTTT. It translates to CASSPPGEGDNQPQHF.

This clonotype was found a few times. This chain links TRBV7-9 with TRBJ1-1, with D possibly TRBD1 on 5 matching bases. Trimming took off 4 bases at V and 0 bases at J, with 15 bases between the two ends. Germline CDR1 and CDR2: SEHNR and FQNEAQ (reference sequence). The CDR3 length is 16 residues. CDR3 sequence reads: CASSSPPGRLNTEAFF. CDR3 coding DNA: TGTGCCAGCAGCTCACCGCCGGGACGGTTGAACACTGAAGCTTTCTTT.

This sequence joins TRBV29-1 and TRBJ2-5; a weak D match, TRBD2 (5 bases). The CDR3 spans 14 residues. V was pared by 7 bases and J by 0 bases, with 15 bases between. Germline-derived CDR1 and CDR2 are SQVTM and ANQGSEA. The CDR3 coding sequence is TGCAGCGCCTTGGGAGAAGCCCACCAAGAGACCCAGTACTTC. Translated: CSALGEAHQETQYF.